One T cell receptor beta chain is described in this entry. What it binds is unknown. This specimen comes from a study of quantifying T cell responses using KT2 cells. Study in general: TCR alpha and beta constant-region primers primed reverse transcription of RNA. Overall study results and limits: Very high KT2 spike-in numbers caused saturation in KT2 sequence detection.

A single-stranded UMI oligo with SP2 sequence was ligated to cDNA 3' ends. First-round PCR used about 4 cycles and beta primers RC1.1 and RC1.2 covering TRBC1 and TRBC2. TCRdb used MiXCR to reprocess the UMI-ligation and nested PCR reads, holding one entry per CDR3 protein. The repertoire holds over 25,000 distinct CDR3 sequences, with about a tenth as singletons. CDR1 and CDR2 from the germline V gene are LGHNA and YNFKEQ. The CDR3 loop spans 14 amino acids. Trimming removed 0 bases from V and 7 bases from J, with 9 bases in between. The receptor was isolated from a human donor. The sequenced sample was PBMCs spiked with cells of the T cell clone KT2. The chain recombines TRBV4-2 with TRBJ1-4; D unresolved. This CDR3 is CASSQDLTVEKLFF. The CDR3 region has the DNA TGTGCCAGCAGCCAAGATCTCACAGTTGAAAAACTGTTTTTT.